This record covers a single TCR beta chain. Its antigen is unknown. The data were obtained in a study of cytomegalovirus exposure and HLA in healthy donors (TCRdb year 2017). Looking at the study overall: An earlier analysis of around 600 of the donors reported more than 250 Gb of sequence data and roughly 110 million unique TCR beta sequences from some 180 million T cells. Approximately 310 gigabases of sequencing data and approximately 80 million unique TCR sequences were included in an early release covering 550 to 800 HLA-typed donors. Among the roughly 400 genotyped donors, about 83% belonged to the genetic ancestry cluster associated with self-reported Caucasian donors. The study aimed to test whether signatures of past pathogen exposure could be identified by cataloging public T cell receptors. The study profiled the T cell repertoires of hundreds of subjects by immunosequencing and related them to cytomegalovirus serostatus. In addition to the first cohort of roughly 670 subjects, a separate validation cohort of 120 different subjects was used. High-throughput TCR immunosequencing, statistical association of individual TCRs with disease status, and machine learning were combined to predict cytomegalovirus infection status. To study patterns of TCR occurrence, a later analysis re-analyzed previously published TCR beta repertoires from around 660 donors and added high-resolution HLA genotyping. In the later analysis, no new phenotypic data were used to find candidate immune exposures; instead, reliance was placed on TCR beta sequences and their occurrence across donors. An earlier analysis of about 600 of the donors used high-throughput TCR beta sequencing to judge whether each TCR beta V gene segment behaved as functional or pseudogenic. Alongside the repertoire data, information on donor age, sex, ethnicity and CMV serostatus was compiled. In a later genetic analysis, genome-wide SNP genotypes for about three fifths of the 666 donors were used, and that subset was treated as a discovery cohort. Every repertoire in the discovery cohort had been generated on one and the same sequencing platform. Both class I and class II loci were covered by HLA typing, at four-digit resolution. The number of typed donors differed by locus: roughly 629-640 for A, B, C, DRB1 and DQB1; approximately 530 for DQA1; some 610 for DPA1; and 450 to 480 for DPB1. Because of strong linkage in the cohort, roughly five DR-DQ haplotypes were treated as single units for association and clustering. Among 300 to 450 genotyped donors of the cohort, an average of approximately 250,000 unique TCR beta nucleotide sequences were sequenced per donor, about a sixth of them non-productive. Points the paper makes about the study in general: According to a later genetic analysis, donors in an Asian-associated ancestry cluster had fewer N-insertions in productive TCRs than the roughly 700-donor mean. The classifier was reported to diagnose cytomegalovirus status with high specificity and sensitivity in both the original cohort and the validation cohort. An earlier analysis of around 500 of the donors showed that most TCR beta V segments appeared in productive rearrangements either about 90% or about 30% of the time, which broadly matched IMGT annotations. Three of the identified cytomegalovirus-associated TCR beta chains were confirmed in vitro to be specific for cytomegalovirus antigens. In a later analysis, HLA-associated TCR beta chains showed more clonal expansion and lower generation probabilities than non-associated chains that were equally common. HLA typing was unavailable for some donors at each locus, so association tests used only the typed subset. Linkage disequilibrium might explain the correlated functional status among segregating V segments, but an unknown experimental factor could not be excluded. A later analysis reported that several top co-occurrence clusters appeared linked to parvovirus B19, influenza, CMV and Epstein-Barr virus. At a false discovery rate of 0.05, a later analysis linked 16,951 TCR beta sequences to specific HLA alleles. A cluster of highly shared sequence variants was judged likely to be a technical artifact of the sequencing pipeline. According to a later analysis, most CMV-associated TCR beta chains appeared to be HLA-restricted, and the HLA associations seemed to be driven largely by CMV exposure. The authors suggested that the approach could potentially be extended to other disease states and immunological phenotypes. Across donors, most TCR sequences were observed very rarely, whereas some public TCRs were present in many individuals. Because counts were too low, more than 15 rarely observed V segments, including chromosome 9 orphons, were excluded from the earlier analysis of fewer than 650 of the donors. Because the 87-base-pair reads could not distinguish some IMGT-functional V segments, including TRBV6-2 and TRBV6-3, those segments were excluded. According to a later analysis, TCR association rates differed among HLA loci, with DRB1 alleles showing the most associated TCRs and HLA-C alleles showing the fewest. Assigning TCR associations to individual alleles was difficult when HLA alleles, especially DR and DQ, strongly co-occurred. Sequencing depth was assumed to be roughly uniform across donors in the presence/absence analyses, though that assumption may not hold. In a later genetic analysis, a missense DCLRE1C variant was associated with V-gene and J-gene trimming of TCR beta chains, and the association was replicated in an independent cohort. A further reported finding was that TCR beta sequences accurately predicted the HLA-A and HLA-B alleles for most subjects in the first cohort. The study listed 150 to 200 TCR beta chains as associated with cytomegalovirus. CMV serostatus was the only immune exposure information available for the cohort. This cohort had only TCR beta chains sequenced, and the lack of alpha or paired-chain data limited which features could be detected.

In total, about 650 healthy bone marrow donors made up the cohort. All cohort members were sampled while nominally healthy, although unrecorded immune exposures were likely present. The donor was CMV seronegative and belonged to the group of roughly 330 seronegative cohort members. A peripheral blood sample was collected from each donor, and TCR beta sequencing was performed on peripheral blood mononuclear cells. Genomic DNA was extracted from the blood cell samples with the Qiagen DNeasy Blood Extraction Kit. CDR1 and CDR2 (SGHTA, FQGNSA) derive from the germline V gene. Between the V and J ends, shortened by 5 bases and 7 bases respectively, the junction contains 9 bases. The CDR3 spans 12 residues, from the cysteine through the phenylalanine. Only CDR3 DNA is held: 36 bases, read in frame from base 1. The method behind the library was the immunoSEQ multiplex PCR assay. For the multiplex PCR, a mixture combining 60 forward primers for TCR Vbeta segments and 13 reverse primers for TCR Jbeta segments was used. The CDR3 region of rearranged TCR beta genes was amplified from genomic DNA with a multiplex PCR assay. The amplified TCR beta libraries were sequenced on the Illumina HiSeq System as 87-base-pair reads. On the study's bioinformatics: A later analysis tallied around 82 million unique TCR beta chains across the 640 or so repertoires, and approximately 11 million of those chains were shared by two or more donors. To remove PCR and sequencing errors, raw reads were error-corrected and collapsed into unique sequences using a nearest-neighbor algorithm that merged closely related sequences. CDR3 sequences were aligned to IMGT reference sequences to assign V, D and J gene segments. For a sequence to be retained, a match of at least six nucleotides was required to both a V gene segment and a J gene segment. Rearrangements were called productive when the CDR3 lacked stop codons and stayed in frame with V and J; all others were non-productive. CDR3 was defined according to IMGT convention as the region running from the second conserved V-encoded cysteine to the conserved J-encoded phenylalanine. Sequences without an unambiguous match to a single V gene segment were excluded from the earlier analysis of about 600 of the donors. An earlier analysis of a few hundred of the donors called V segments functional above 56.7% productive rearrangements and segregating when the between-donor standard deviation exceeded 5%. A statistical classification framework was built to diagnose cytomegalovirus status from the catalog of TCR beta chain sequences. V and J gene assignment, in a later analysis, came from comparing TCR nucleotide sequences with IMGT/GENE-DB human TR gene sequences. A later analysis assigned CDR3 sequences and most-parsimonious VDJ recombination scenarios with the TCRdist pipeline. A later analysis defined each TCR beta chain by its CDR3 amino acid sequence plus V-gene family, and excluded reads lacking a unique V-gene family. A later analysis removed 600 or so highly shared, low-generation-probability nucleotide sequences to deal with suspected cross-contamination and a sequencing artifact. A later analysis calculated a clonal expansion index for each public chain from normalized within-repertoire ranks of inferred template counts. In a later analysis, generation probabilities were computed using a VDJ recombination model fitted to out-of-frame rearrangements, and the results were checked against IGoR. A later analysis scored TCR-TCR, TCR-HLA and TCR-CMV co-occurrence with hypergeometric tests, applying a repertoire-size bias correction to TCR pairs. A later analysis estimated false discovery rates by permuting HLA or CMV assignments 20 times. In a later analysis, co-occurring TCRs were grouped with DBSCAN, and TCRdist sequence similarity was added when clustering was performed within HLA-allele-positive subsets. Repertoires with fewer than 30,000 or more than 120,000 public chains were left out of co-occurrence clustering, as were a handful of repertoires with anomalous nucleotide sharing. TCRdb provides this immuneACCESS table in a form limited to in-frame rearrangements. Some clones are lacking; in checked studies, under half of them reflect an unresolved V gene, and why the rest are absent is not known. V and J calls and clone size are as listed in that table; D and trimming were resolved from the DNA. The sample's own table lists under 130,000 clones. About 3% of the sample goes to the ten largest clones.

In this chain, TRBV7-2 is recombined with TRBJ2-1; the D gene cannot be resolved reliably. The sequence came from a man aged 35-49 years in good health and CMV-seronegative. Sequenced sample: PBMCs. This receptor carries the CDR3 CASSTYGNEQFF. The nucleotide sequence reads as follows: TGTGCCAGCAGCACCTACGGGAATGAGCAGTTCTTC.